This TCR beta chain derives from a study of blood T cell repertoires in COVID-19. Study overall: Researchers got acute and convalescent COVID-19 samples from the United States, Italy and Spain. T cells, B-cell-depleted T cells, or PBMCs provided the cDNA or gDNA that served as material.

Original analysis: Quantification of nucleated cells was approximated via reference gene primer amplification. Assay: immunoSEQ multiplex PCR; the TCRdb copy retains only in-frame clones and omits some. The V and J calls and the clone size are those of that table, but D and trimming were determined from the DNA. Here the sample spans about 200,000 clones, roughly 88% being singletons. The CDR3 is 13 residues long. The V and J ends lost 8 bases and 8 bases, in that order; junction bases with no gene match: 9. Germline V gives CDR1 GTSNPN, CDR2 SVGIG (reference sequence). This sequence joins TRBV30 and TRBJ2-1; 10 nucleotides agree with TRBD1. Source material: peripheral blood. This TCR was recovered from a human donor in a cohort sampled during active COVID-19. The CDR3 DNA is TGTGCCGGCAGGGACAGGGGAACGGATGAGCAGTTCTTC. This sequence encodes CAGRDRGTDEQFF. Based on the CDR3 plus reference TRBV30 and TRBJ2-1, the full variable domain is SQTIHQWPATLVQPVGSPLSLECTVEGTSNPNLYWYRQAAGRGLQLLFYSVGIGQISSEVPQNLSASRPQDRQFILSSKKLLLSDSGFYLCAGRDRGTDEQFFGPGTRLTVL.